Listed below are T cell receptor beta chains from one sample, sequenced in a study of T cell repertoires in cytomegalovirus infection. TCRdb independently ran MiXCR on the reads; one entry per CDR3 protein. The sample consists of 300,000 or so distinct CDR3 sequences, around 9.6% of them appearing once. Sequencing used PBMCs. These receptors all stem from a human donor in good health (CMV status not recorded). Some clones in this sample may be carry-over from other donors' samples. Both conserved end residues are part of each CDR3. A D gene is named only where the DNA matches it firmly. Rows give clone size only sometimes, using once, few, many, or a class for an expanded clone.

J gene	clone size	D gene	V gene	CDR3 protein	CDR3 DNA
TRBJ2-5	.	TRBD1	TRBV7-2	CGSSLATGEETQYF	TGTGGCAGCAGCTTAGCTACAGGGGAAGAGACCCAGTACTTC
TRBJ2-1	many	.	TRBV28	CASISPTEQFF	TGTGCCAGCATTTCCCCGACAGAGCAGTTCTTC
TRBJ2-7	.	TRBD2	TRBV18	CASSRGSGGPGYYEQYF	TGTGCCAGCTCACGTGGTAGCGGGGGCCCAGGTTACTACGAGCAGTACTTC
TRBJ2-3	many	.	TRBV12-3/TRBV12-4	CASSPITSSYTQYF	TGTGCCAGCAGCCCAATAACCTCTAGCTATACGCAGTATTTT
TRBJ1-3	many	.	TRBV20-1	CSARDGAVGNTIYF	TGCAGTGCTAGAGATGGGGCAGTCGGAAACACCATATATTTT
TRBJ2-7	many	TRBD2	TRBV7-8	CASSRLAGGPKTMYEQYF	TGTGCCAGCAGCCGACTAGCGGGGGGGCCGAAGACAATGTACGAGCAGTACTTC
TRBJ2-2	few	.	TRBV14	CASSPQGGYNTGELFF	TGTGCCAGCAGCCCACAGGGAGGCTACAACACCGGGGAGCTGTTTTTT
TRBJ1-4	few	.	TRBV2	CASSELRRTNEKLFF	TGTGCCAGCAGTGAACTGAGGAGGACTAATGAAAAACTGTTTTTT
TRBJ2-1	many	TRBD2	TRBV7-9	CASSLAGLRQGDEQFF	TGTGCCAGCAGTCTAGCGGGGTTAAGGCAAGGCGATGAGCAGTTCTTC
TRBJ2-4	many	.	TRBV5-4	CASSPEAVRPKNIQYF	TGTGCCAGCAGCCCTGAGGCAGTTCGTCCTAAAAACATTCAGTACTTC
TRBJ2-5	many	.	TRBV7-9	CASSATGTEQETQYF	TGTGCCAGCAGCGCCACCGGGACGGAGCAAGAGACCCAGTACTTC
TRBJ1-3	many	.	TRBV6-5	CASKSGSGNTIYF	TGTGCCAGCAAAAGCGGCTCTGGAAACACCATATATTTT
TRBJ2-5	.	.	TRBV29-1	CSVFRAAQETQYF	TGCAGCGTCTTCAGGGCAGCGCAAGAGACCCAGTACTTC
TRBJ1-5	few	.	TRBV19	CASSIVGGKSQPQHF	TGTGCCAGTAGTATTGTAGGAGGGAAGAGTCAGCCCCAGCATTTT